Listed below are T cell receptor beta chains from one sample, sequenced in a study of blood T cell repertoires in COVID-19. Some clones are missing from TCRdb's copy, which holds only in-frame ones; the method was immunoSEQ multiplex PCR. The repertoire has 230,000 or so clones, 86% of them found once; the top ten carry more than 3.5%. The specimen was PBMCs or T cells enriched from blood (not recorded which). The source is a woman aged 40 to 50 with acute COVID-19. Both conserved end residues are trimmed from each CDR3. The order of the fields is V gene, J gene, CDR3 protein.

v_gene: TRBV6-5; j_gene: TRBJ2-2; CDR3aa: ASSRGRGTGELF
v_gene: TRBV3-1/TRBV3-2; j_gene: TRBJ2-2; CDR3aa: ASSRLLAGGANTGELF
v_gene: TRBV27; j_gene: TRBJ1-2; CDR3aa: ASSSGQRYGYT
v_gene: TRBV15; j_gene: TRBJ2-2; CDR3aa: ATSRETWGTGTGELF
v_gene: TRBV6-2/TRBV6-3; j_gene: TRBJ1-2; CDR3aa: ASSRKDRGGYT
v_gene: TRBV7-2; j_gene: TRBJ1-1; CDR3aa: ASRRQTEAF
v_gene: TRBV7-7; j_gene: TRBJ2-5; CDR3aa: ASSPGLAGAVETQY
v_gene: TRBV2; j_gene: TRBJ1-2; CDR3aa: ASSERGIGGYT
v_gene: TRBV7-9; j_gene: TRBJ1-2; CDR3aa: ASSLATPLRYGYT
v_gene: TRBV10-2; j_gene: TRBJ1-1; CDR3aa: ASKKGTGTEAF
v_gene: TRBV19; j_gene: TRBJ1-1; CDR3aa: ATGQGIMNTEAF
v_gene: TRBV12-3/TRBV12-4; j_gene: TRBJ1-2; CDR3aa: ASSLGGGSGYT
v_gene: TRBV7-6; j_gene: TRBJ2-3; CDR3aa: ASSLGRTDTQY
v_gene: TRBV15; j_gene: TRBJ2-5; CDR3aa: ATSRDYRAGGRETQY
v_gene: TRBV5-6; j_gene: TRBJ1-1; CDR3aa: ASSPQDRGGTEAF
v_gene: TRBV19; j_gene: TRBJ1-6; CDR3aa: ASSINTGSYNSPLH
v_gene: TRBV7-3; j_gene: TRBJ2-3; CDR3aa: ASSEGLAPDTQY